This paragraph covers one T cell receptor beta chain sequence. The antigen remains undetermined. Individuals with alopecia areata gave both lesional scalp punch biopsies and peripheral blood for collection. Following extraction, RNA underwent reverse transcription to cDNA, which served as the sequencing template. The assay was immunoSEQ multiplex PCR, and TCRdb's table has in-frame clones only and misses some. The data hold 200,000 or so clones, with approximately 61% observed a single time. Trimming shortened V by 1 base and J by 0 bases, and 10 bases separated the two germline ends. The CDR3 covers 16 residues. Germline V CDR1 and CDR2: GTSNPN, SVGIG (reference sequence). The data belong to a study of CD8+ T cells in alopecia areata. Study-wide results and limits: Scalp lesions, especially in alopecia totalis/universalis, had higher clonality than normal scalp.

The sample here was CD4+ T cells sorted from blood, taken at week 0. The TCR comes from a human donor with alopecia areata. The chain uses TRBV30 and TRBJ2-6, with D possibly TRBD2 on 6 matching bases. The CDR3 reads CAWSGNGGSGANVLTF. In nucleotides, the CDR3 is TGTGCCTGGAGTGGTAACGGGGGCTCTGGGGCCAACGTCCTGACTTTC.